This TCR beta chain was sequenced in a study of CD8+ T cells in alopecia areata. At the level of the study: Tofacitinib therapy lasting 6 to 18 months was followed by 6 months off drug.

To note about this clone: As yet, its antigen is unknown.

Both peripheral blood and punch biopsies of lesional scalp skin were obtained from patients who had alopecia areata. RNA extraction was followed by reverse transcription into cDNA, which acted as the sequencing template. The protocol was immunoSEQ multiplex PCR, while the TCRdb copy is restricted to in-frame clones and leaves out a portion. The sample yields tens of thousands of clones, roughly 60% seen once. Study-wide results and caveats: Mouse data revealed clearer TCR sharing than patient data did, a gap possibly tied to HLA.

J lost 0 bases, V lost 4 bases, and 3 bases had no gene match. The CDR3 contains 13 residues. Per germline, CDR1 SQVTM and CDR2 ANQGSEA. The sequences come from CD8+ T cells sorted from blood, collected at week 0. The origin of this receptor is a human donor with alopecia areata. This sequence joins TRBV29-1 and TRBJ2-7; 7 bases are shared with TRBD1. CDR3 sequence: CSVVGDSSYEQYF. DNA for the CDR3: TGCAGCGTTGTTGGGGACAGCTCCTACGAGCAGTACTTC.